These 23 T cell receptor beta chains share one sample of origin, sequenced in a study of T cell changes during pregnancy in multiple sclerosis. Repertoires were generated with immunoSEQ multiplex PCR, while TCRdb's copy carries only in-frame clones and drops some. The table has about 18,000 clones, approximately 87% seen once; the top ten hold around 8.7%. Sequencing was performed on CD8+ T cells from peripheral blood mononuclear cells, taken after pregnancy. The receptor set was obtained from a female donor with multiple sclerosis, enrolled in a pregnancy study.

V usage is TRBV28 and J usage is TRBJ2-7, with 9 bases identical to TRBD1. The trim removed 5 bases at V and 0 bases at J, leaving 5 bases unmatched. This CDR3 region has 15 residues. CDR1 and CDR2 from the germline V gene are MDHEN and SYDVKM. The CDR3 region is CASSPGQGGSYEQYF. As DNA, the CDR3 is TGTGCCAGCAGTCCGGGACAGGGCGGCTCCTACGAGCAGTACTTC.

This clone was recorded only once. The chain has TRBV2 and TRBJ2-1; 10 bases are a match to TRBD1. CDR1 is SNHLY, CDR2 FYNNEI, per germline. V lost 9 bases to trimming and J lost 7 bases; unmatched junction nucleotides: 15. CDR3 length: 16 amino acids. For the CDR3, the DNA is TGTGCCAGGGAGATGGGTGGGACAGGGGAATCGAATGAGCAGTTCTTC. Translating gives CAREMGGTGESNEQFF.

This chain joins TRBV7-6 and TRBJ2-1; possible D gene TRBD2, 5 bases. CDR1 SGHVS and CDR2 FNYEAQ come from the germline V gene. V lost 5 bases, J lost 0 bases, and 5 bases lay in between. This CDR3 spans 13 amino acids. The CDR3 sequence: CASSRDSYNEQFF. The CDR3 bases are TGTGCCAGCAGCCGGGACTCCTACAATGAGCAGTTCTTC.

The chain links TRBV7-9 to TRBJ2-7; no clear D. This CDR3 comprises 13 residues. Germline-derived CDR1 and CDR2 are SEHNR and FQNEAQ (reference sequence). The V and J ends lost 2 bases and 1 base respectively, with 6 bases between them. The CDR3 DNA reads as TGTGCCAGCAGCTTATGGCAGTCCTACGAGCAGTACTTC. Its translation: CASSLWQSYEQYF.

This rearrangement joins TRBV11-1 to TRBJ2-7; 7 nucleotides align to TRBD1. After removal of 0 bases from V and 4 bases from J, the junction contained 9 bases not matched to a gene. The germline CDR1 and CDR2 sequences are SGHAT and FQDESV (reference sequence). There are 16 residues in the CDR3. The CDR3 sequence is CASSLASTGEWYEQYF. In nucleotides, the CDR3 is TGTGCCAGCAGCTTAGCGAGTACAGGGGAGTGGTACGAGCAGTACTTC.

J is TRBJ1-2 and V is TRBV4-3, with 7 bases that match TRBD1. The length of the CDR3 is 16 residues. V was pared by 0 bases and J by 4 bases, with 8 bases of the junction left unmatched. The germline V gene has CDR1 LGHNA and CDR2 YSLEER. CDR3 sequence: CASSQDLEGAGYGYTF. The CDR3 DNA is TGCGCCAGCAGCCAAGATCTGGAGGGGGCCGGCTATGGCTACACCTTC.

The chain combines TRBV27 with TRBJ1-1, with D maybe TRBD1 (6 bases). This CDR3 contains 14 residues. Germline loops: CDR1 MNHEY, CDR2 SMNVEV (reference sequence). V dropped 5 bases and J dropped 0 bases, with 10 bases sitting between them. The CDR3 region is CASSQQGLNTEAFF. The CDR3 nucleotides read TGTGCCAGCAGTCAACAGGGCTTGAACACTGAAGCTTTCTTT.

In its sample, this clone was seen a few times. This chain uses TRBV6-4 with TRBJ2-2; 8 nucleotides line up with TRBD1. The trim removed 6 bases at V and 3 bases at J, leaving 6 bases unmatched. The CDR3 contains 15 residues. Germline V gives CDR1 MRHNA, CDR2 SNTAGT. CDR3 sequence reads: CASRDGTGDTGELFF. For the CDR3, the DNA is TGTGCCAGCAGAGACGGGACAGGCGACACCGGGGAGCTGTTTTTT.

The rearrangement links TRBV28 to TRBJ2-3; the match to TRBD1 covers 8 bases. Germline values: CDR1 MDHEN, CDR2 SYDVKM. This CDR3 has 15 amino acids. V lost 5 bases to trimming and J lost 2 bases; unmatched junction nucleotides: 6. DNA of the CDR3: TGTGCCAGCAGTCCCGGGACAGGTAACACAGATACGCAGTATTTT. This codes for CASSPGTGNTDTQYF.

The rearrangement links TRBV5-1 to TRBJ1-2; D is uncertain. The germline V gene encodes CDR1 SGHRS and CDR2 YFSETQ. The CDR3 sequence is 13 residues long. The V end lost 2 bases, the J end lost 8 bases, and 13 bases lay between the germline ends. Here the CDR3 reads CASSFAGVDGYTF. In nucleotides, the CDR3 is TGCGCCAGCAGCTTCGCGGGAGTGGACGGCTACACCTTC.

This clone is termed medium-sized. The rearrangement links TRBV6-1 to TRBJ1-6; D may be TRBD1 (5 bases). This CDR3 spans 16 amino acids. Germline V CDR1 and CDR2: MNHNS, SASEGT. The V end lost 3 bases, the J end lost 6 bases, and 15 bases lay between the germline ends. CDR3 in amino acids: CASSDQGGKGNSPLHF. The CDR3 DNA reads as TGTGCCAGCAGTGACCAGGGCGGGAAGGGTAATTCACCCCTCCACTTT.

CDR3 loop: CATGGGEATDTQYF. The CDR3 region has the DNA TGTGCCACCGGGGGAGGGGAGGCCACAGATACGCAGTATTTT. This chain links TRBV6-1 with TRBJ2-3; the match to TRBD2 covers 7 bases. J was trimmed by 2 bases and V by 10 bases; bases with no gene match: 9. Germline V CDR1 and CDR2: MNHNS, SASEGT. The CDR3 extends over 14 amino acids.

V and J are TRBV18 and TRBJ2-7, with 8 bases matching TRBD2. The CDR3 has 14 residues. V was pared by 5 bases and J by 6 bases, with 9 bases of the junction left unmatched. Per germline, CDR1 KGHSH and CDR2 LQKENI. DNA of the CDR3: TGTGCCAGCTCAGGTAGCGGGGCGCCACCCGAGCAGTACTTC. Encoded protein: CASSGSGAPPEQYF.

This rearrangement joins TRBV9 to TRBJ2-5; 8 nucleotides match TRBD2. There are 17 residues in the CDR3. The germline CDR1 and CDR2 sequences are SGDLS and YYNGEE. V shed 0 bases, J shed 5 bases, and the junction held 12 bases outside the gene matches. The DNA for the CDR3 is TGTGCCAGCAGCGTAGCTACGAGGGCGGGAGGAGGGGAGACCCAGTACTTC. This encodes CASSVATRAGGGETQYF.

The chain uses TRBV5-6 and TRBJ2-7; D not certain. Trimming removed 1 base at V and 3 bases at J, with 14 bases between. The CDR3 covers 15 residues. CDR1 is SGHDT, CDR2 YYEEEE, per germline. The CDR3 spells CASSLFEANYYEQYF. In DNA form, the CDR3 reads TGTGCCAGCAGCTTGTTCGAGGCTAATTACTACGAGCAGTACTTC.

J is TRBJ2-7 and V is TRBV11-2; 9 bases map to TRBD1. J was trimmed by 0 bases and V by 3 bases; bases with no gene match: 3. This CDR3 contains 15 residues. Germline values: CDR1 SGHAT, CDR2 FQNNGV. This CDR3 reads CASSFGTGNSYEQYF. Written as DNA, the CDR3 is TGTGCCAGCAGCTTTGGGACAGGGAACTCCTACGAGCAGTACTTC. Variable domain in full (rest from reference TRBV11-2 and TRBJ2-7): EAGVAQSPRYKIIEKRQSVAFWCNPISGHATLYWYQQILGQGPKLLIQFQNNGVVDDSQLPKDRFSAERLKGVDSTLKIQPAKLEDSAVYLCASSFGTGNSYEQYFGPGTRLTVT.

By its share, this clone is medium-sized. The CDR3 reads CASTSGSTGELFF. CDR3 sequence (DNA): TGTGCCAGCACTAGCGGGAGCACCGGGGAGCTGTTTTTT. J is TRBJ2-2 and V is TRBV6-4; 10 positions match TRBD2. The CDR3 length is 13 residues. Germline values: CDR1 MRHNA, CDR2 SNTAGT. V was pared by 7 bases and J by 4 bases, with 0 bases of the junction left unmatched.

The J gene is TRBJ1-2, the V gene TRBV19; D gene ambiguous. The V gene's germline CDR1 is LNHDA and CDR2 SQIVND (reference sequence). CDR3 length: 12 residues. V was trimmed by 5 bases and J by 6 bases, leaving 10 bases between them. In nucleotides, the CDR3 is TGTGCCAGTAGTTATGACATAAATGGCTACACCTTC. This encodes CASSYDINGYTF.

The chain employs TRBV5-6 and TRBJ2-7; 8 positions agree with TRBD2. The CDR3 loop spans 17 amino acids. The germline V gene encodes CDR1 SGHDT and CDR2 YYEEEE. With 3 bases clipped from V and 4 bases from J, the junction kept 15 bases outside the gene matches. CDR3 in DNA: TGTGCCAGCAGCTACTATCTCGGGCTTAAGCGGGAGTACGAGCAGTACTTC. It encodes CASSYYLGLKREYEQYF.

The chain links TRBV13 to TRBJ1-6; weak D call: TRBD1 (6 bases). From germline, CDR1 is PRHDT and CDR2 FYEKMQ (reference sequence). The CDR3 has 15 residues. Trimming took off 3 bases at V and 6 bases at J, with 12 bases between the two ends. The CDR3 sequence is CASSFQGIGNSPLHF. The CDR3 coding sequence is TGTGCCAGCAGCTTCCAGGGGATCGGTAATTCACCCCTCCACTTT.

This clone has ten or more counts. The J gene is TRBJ1-6, the V gene TRBV6-1; D might be TRBD1 (5 bases). V was cut by 3 bases and J by 8 bases, with 14 bases left in between. Germline lookup yields CDR1 MNHNS and CDR2 SASEGT. The CDR3 consists of 15 residues. CDR3 DNA: TGTGCCAGCAGTGAGCCTCAGGGTAGTTATTCACCCCTCCACTTT. Protein sequence: CASSEPQGSYSPLHF.

The chain is built from TRBV21-1 and TRBJ2-2; TRBD2 is the table's D call, not checked against the DNA. TRBV21-1 is labeled a pseudogene. The CDR3 runs 16 residues. DNA for the CDR3: TGTGCCAGCAGGAAGCCGGGACTTCTTAACACCGGGGAGCTGTTTTTT. It yields the protein CASRKPGLLNTGELFF.

This clone was seen a single time. Different DNA sequences within this sample yield the same CDR3. This chain uses TRBV5-8 with TRBJ2-7, with 7 bases matching TRBD1. CDR3 size: 14 residues. The V and J ends lost 2 bases and 0 bases, in that order; junction bases with no gene match: 2. CDR1 is SGHTS and CDR2 is YDEGEE in the germline V gene. CDR3 sequence: CASSLGDSSYEQYF. The CDR3, as DNA: TGTGCCAGCAGCTTAGGGGACAGCTCCTACGAGCAGTACTTC.